The TCR beta chain under discussion was sequenced for a study of CD8+CD57+ T cells in acquired aplastic anemia. Study at large: The average read count for CD4+ cells in healthy donors was 8.5 million to 11 million.

The ends were cut back, 3 bases at V and 3 bases at J, with 10 bases in the middle. The CDR3 is 14 residues long. Germline V gene data show CDR1 as KGHDR and CDR2 as SFDVKD. TCR beta VDJ and CDR3 profiling used genomic DNA as template. TCRdb used MiXCR to reprocess the reads, holding one entry per CDR3 protein. Of some 190,000 distinct CDR3 sequences in the sample, less than 70% are singletons; the top ten hold roughly 15%. The material sequenced was sorted CD4+, CD8+, or CD8+CD57+ T cells (not recorded which) from PBMCs. This chain uses TRBV24-1 with TRBJ1-2; D remains unclear. The TCR was taken from a human donor in good health, serving as a control. The DNA for the CDR3 is TGTGCCACCAGTGATCCCGGGATGGACTATGGCTACACCTTC. Protein product: CATSDPGMDYGYTF.